This TCR beta chain was sequenced in a study of cytomegalovirus exposure and HLA in healthy donors. For the study at large: A preliminary data release comprised approximately 85 million unique TCRs obtained from HLA-typed donors. Overall study findings and caveats: Association of roughly 17,000 TCR beta sequences with HLA alleles was found at 0.05 false discovery rate in a later analysis. Most likely, a cluster of highly shared sequence variants arose as a sequencing artifact.

Though probably carrying unrecorded immune exposures, donors were nominally healthy at sampling. Remarks on this clone: Its antigen is unknown. This CDR3 is also generated by other DNA sequences in the sample.

Vbeta (60) and Jbeta (13) primers were used in the PCR. Assay: immunoSEQ multiplex PCR; the TCRdb copy retains only in-frame clones and omits some. This sample's table has some 67,000 clones. Per germline, CDR1 MGHRA and CDR2 YSYEKL. Trimming took 2 bases from V and 0 from J, leaving 13 bases between them. CDR3 length equals 16 residues. This TCR was recovered from a woman in her 30s in good health and CMV-seronegative. What was sequenced was PBMCs. The chain has TRBV4-1 and TRBJ1-1; D call uncertain. The CDR3 region is CASSQPGISMNTEAFF. CDR3 sequence (DNA): TGCGCCAGCAGCCAACCAGGCATTTCCATGAACACTGAAGCTTTCTTT.